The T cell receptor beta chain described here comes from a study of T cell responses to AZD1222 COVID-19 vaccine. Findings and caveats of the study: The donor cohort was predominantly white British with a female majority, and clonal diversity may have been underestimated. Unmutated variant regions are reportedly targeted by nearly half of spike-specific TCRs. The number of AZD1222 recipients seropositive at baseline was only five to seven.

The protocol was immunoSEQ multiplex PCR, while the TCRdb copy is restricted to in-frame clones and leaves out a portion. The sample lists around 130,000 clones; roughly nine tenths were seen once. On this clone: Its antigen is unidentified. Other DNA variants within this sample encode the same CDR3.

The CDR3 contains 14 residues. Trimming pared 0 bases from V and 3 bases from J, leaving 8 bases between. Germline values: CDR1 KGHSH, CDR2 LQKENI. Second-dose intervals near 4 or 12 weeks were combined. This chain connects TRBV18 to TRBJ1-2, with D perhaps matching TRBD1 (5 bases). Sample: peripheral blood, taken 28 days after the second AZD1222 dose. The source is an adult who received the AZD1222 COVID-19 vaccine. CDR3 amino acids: CASSPPGRDYGYTF. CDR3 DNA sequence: TGTGCCAGCTCACCACCGGGCAGGGACTATGGCTACACCTTC.